This TCR beta chain emerged from a study of blood T cells in healthy people across ages. General study points: The recorded TCR beta diversity per million T cells decreased in a roughly linear manner with age. Diversity figures derived from one million T cells were judged to underestimate the true value.

A sample-barcoded 5' primer and a J-beta primer mix were used in a second PCR of about 7 to 11 cycles. Each cDNA molecule received a tag from a template-switch adaptor that had 12 random nucleotides. The study obtained at least 2.5 million CDR3-containing paired-end reads from every sample. Via MiXCR, TCRdb re-called the 5' RACE reads, giving one row per CDR3 protein. The profile shows approximately 880,000 distinct CDR3 sequences, 40% to 60% of them singletons. This clonotype was picked up a small number of times. Its antigen is unknown. CDR1 is DFQATT and CDR2 is SNEGSKA in the germline V gene (reference sequence). The CDR3 is 12 amino acids. Trimming took off 6 bases at V and 4 bases at J, with 13 bases between the two ends.

The gene calls are TRBV20-1 and TRBJ2-7, with D perhaps being TRBD1 or TRBD2 (5 bases each). The sequenced material came from blood. The receptor comes from a man aged 25 to 40 in good health. CDR3 in amino acids: CSASYGGYEQYF. CDR3 DNA: TGCAGTGCCAGTTATGGGGGTTACGAGCAGTACTTC.